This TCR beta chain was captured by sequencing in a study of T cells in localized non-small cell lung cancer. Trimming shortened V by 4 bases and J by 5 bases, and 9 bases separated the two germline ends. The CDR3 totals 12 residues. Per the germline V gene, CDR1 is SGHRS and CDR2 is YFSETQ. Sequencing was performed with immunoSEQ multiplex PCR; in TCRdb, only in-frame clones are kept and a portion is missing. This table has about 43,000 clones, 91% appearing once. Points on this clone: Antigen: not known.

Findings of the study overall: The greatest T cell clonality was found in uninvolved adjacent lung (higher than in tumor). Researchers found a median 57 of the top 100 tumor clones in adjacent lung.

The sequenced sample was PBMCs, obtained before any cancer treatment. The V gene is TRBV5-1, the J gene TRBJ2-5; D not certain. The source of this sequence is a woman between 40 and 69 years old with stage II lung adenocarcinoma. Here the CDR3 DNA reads TGCGCCAGCAGCCGGGTGGGTGAGACCCAGTACTTC. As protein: CASSRVGETQYF.